The rows below give T cell receptor beta chains drawn from one sample of a study of blood T cell repertoires in COVID-19. The table came from immunoSEQ multiplex PCR; TCRdb's copy has only in-frame clones and leaves some out. The data show hundreds of thousands of clones, around nine tenths seen once. Sequenced material: PBMCs or T cells enriched from blood (not recorded which). The receptors shown here come from a woman in her thirties or forties who had recovered from COVID-19. Each CDR3 is given with its conserved first and last residue. The D gene is left open where the match is weak. Not every row has a clone size; where given, it reads once, few, many or a size class.

>NA|TRBV30|TRBJ1-5|NA
TGTGCCTTGGGCGGGGAACATCAGCCCCAGCATTTT
CALGGEHQPQHF
>TRBD2|TRBV4-3|TRBJ2-2|NA
TGCGCCAGCAGCCAAGCATCGACTAGCGGGGGAGCCGACACCGGGGAGCTGTTTTTT
CASSQASTSGGADTGELFF
>NA|TRBV5-5|TRBJ2-5|NA
TGTGCCAGCAGCTTGGCCGTGGAGACCCAGTACTTC
CASSLAVETQYF
>NA|TRBV19|TRBJ1-1|NA
TGTGCCAGTAGCCCTCGGACAGATATGAACACTGAAGCTTTCTTT
CASSPRTDMNTEAFF
>NA|TRBV7-2|TRBJ2-7|NA
TGTGCCAGCAGCTCCCAGGTGGGGGGTGGCGGTAGGGCCTACGAGCAGTACTTC
CASSSQVGGGGRAYEQYF
>NA|TRBV30|TRBJ2-5|NA
TGTGCCTGGACTGGACTACTCCAAGAGACCCAGTACTTC
CAWTGLLQETQYF
>TRBD1|TRBV23-1|TRBJ2-2|NA
TGCGCCAGCAGTCACCTGCAGGGGGCCGGGGAGCTGTTTTTT
CASSHLQGAGELFF
>NA|TRBV29-1|TRBJ1-2|NA
TGCAGCGCCCAGGGGATCTATGGCTACACCTTC
CSAQGIYGYTF
>NA|TRBV11-2|TRBJ2-7|NA
TGTGCCAGCAGCTTAGAGGGGGGACAGAGGTTCTTCGAGCAGTACTTC
CASSLEGGQRFFEQYF
>NA|TRBV9|TRBJ2-5|NA
TGTGCCAGCAGCGCTCGACTAGAGGAGACCCAGTACTTC
CASSARLEETQYF
>TRBD1|TRBV7-9|TRBJ2-4|NA
TGTGCCAGCAGCCCGGGACAGGGAAACATTCAGTACTTC
CASSPGQGNIQYF
>NA|TRBV5-1|TRBJ2-7|NA
TGCGCCAGCAGCGCCTCCCGTTCAGACTACGAGCAGTACTTC
CASSASRSDYEQYF
>TRBD1|TRBV29-1|TRBJ1-1|once
TGCAGCGTTGCCGGGACAGGGGGGAATACTGAAGCTTTCTTT
CSVAGTGGNTEAFF
>TRBD2|TRBV7-2|TRBJ2-7|NA
TGTGCCAGCAGCCCCGAGCGGGGGCCCTCCTACGAGCAGTACTTC
CASSPERGPSYEQYF
>TRBD1|TRBV19|TRBJ2-4|NA
TGTGCCAGTAGTATAGCGGGGACAGGGGCCAACGGAGTAGCCAAAAACATTCAGTACTTC
CASSIAGTGANGVAKNIQYF
>TRBD1|TRBV30|TRBJ1-5|NA
TGTGCCTGGAGAGGGACAGGGGGTCGGGGTCAGCCCCAGCATTTT
CAWRGTGGRGQPQHF
>NA|TRBV18|TRBJ1-4|NA
TGTGCCAGCTCACCCGGAGGGGAAAAACTGTTTTTT
CASSPGGEKLFF
>TRBD1|TRBV7-9|TRBJ1-3|NA
TGTGCCAGCAGCCGGCGGCAGGGGGCTTCTGGAAACACCATATATTTT
CASSRRQGASGNTIYF
>NA|TRBV18|TRBJ1-5|NA
TGTGCCAGCTCAGTAGAGGGGGATCAGCCCCAGCATTTT
CASSVEGDQPQHF
>TRBD2|TRBV6-5|TRBJ2-3|NA
TGTGCCAGCCGGGGACTAGCGGGTCCAGATACGCAGTATTTT
CASRGLAGPDTQYF
>NA|TRBV6-2/TRBV6-3|TRBJ2-5|NA
TGTGCCAGCAGTTACTCGACACACCAAGAGACCCAGTACTTC
CASSYSTHQETQYF
>TRBD2|TRBV19|TRBJ2-7|NA
TGTGCCAGTAGTATATCGCTAGCGGGGCCCTACGAGCAGTACTTC
CASSISLAGPYEQYF
>NA|TRBV2|TRBJ1-6|NA
TGTGCCAGCCGTCGGGGGGATAATTCACCCCTCCACTTT
CASRRGDNSPLHF
>TRBD2|TRBV30|TRBJ2-3|NA
TGTGCCAGGGGACTAGCGGGAGTAGGAGATACGCAGTATTTT
CARGLAGVGDTQYF
>NA|TRBV25-1|TRBJ2-7|once
TGTGCCAGCACCGGGATTTACGAGCAGTACTTC
CASTGIYEQYF
>TRBD1|TRBV3-1/TRBV3-2|TRBJ1-1|NA
TGTGCCAGCAGCGGGGACAGTTCAACTGAAGCTTTCTTT
CASSGDSSTEAFF
>NA|TRBV18|TRBJ2-5|NA
TGTGCCAGCTCACCATACTTACAAGAGACCCAGTACTTC
CASSPYLQETQYF
>NA|TRBV14|TRBJ2-1|NA
TGTGCCAGCAGCCTCCCGGGGAGCGGGACACACAATGAGCAGTTCTTC
CASSLPGSGTHNEQFF
>TRBD1|TRBV24-1|TRBJ1-5|once
TGTGCCACCAGTGACCGCCAGGGGGAGAATCAGCCCCAGCATTTT
CATSDRQGENQPQHF
>TRBD1|TRBV5-6|TRBJ2-2|NA
TGTGCCAGCAGCTGGGGTGGGACAGGGGGCACCGGGGAGCTGTTTTTT
CASSWGGTGGTGELFF
>TRBD2|TRBV19|TRBJ2-1|NA
TGTGCCAGTAGTATACGGGCTAGCGGGAGCTCCTACAATGAGCAGTTCTTC
CASSIRASGSSYNEQFF
>NA|TRBV20-1|TRBJ1-1|NA
TGCAGTGGCCCAGGTCTGTCTGAAGCTTTCTTT
CSGPGLSEAFF
>NA|TRBV10-2|TRBJ2-1|NA
TGCGCCAGCAGTGAGCTGGAGGGAGCGGCCCAGTACAATGAGCAGTTCTTC
CASSELEGAAQYNEQFF
>NA|TRBV4-3|TRBJ1-4|NA
TGCGCCAGCAGCCAAGATCACGGACAGAATAATGAAAAACTGTTTTTT
CASSQDHGQNNEKLFF
>TRBD2|TRBV5-6|TRBJ2-5|NA
TGTGCCAGCACCCAGGGAGGGGCGGTGGAGACCCAGTACTTC
CASTQGGAVETQYF
>NA|TRBV4-3|TRBJ1-2|NA
TGCGCCAGCAGCCAAGCGACCGGGGTTCATTATGGCTACACCTTC
CASSQATGVHYGYTF
>TRBD1|TRBV19|TRBJ1-1|once
TGTGCCAGTAAAATAGGACAGGGCTCTCTCACTGAAGCTTTCTTT
CASKIGQGSLTEAFF
>TRBD1|TRBV19|TRBJ2-2|NA
TGTGCCAGTAGCGCCGGGACAGGGGTCACCGGGGAGCTGTTTTTT
CASSAGTGVTGELFF
>NA|TRBV19|TRBJ1-1|NA
TGTGCCAGTAGCCCCGGTGGAGTGAAGGCTTTCTTT
CASSPGGVKAFF
>TRBD1|TRBV28|TRBJ2-7|NA
TGTGCCAGCAGGACAGGGCCTCTCTACGAGCAGTACTTC
CASRTGPLYEQYF
>TRBD1|TRBV7-2|TRBJ2-7|few
TGTGCCAGCAGCAAGGCAGGGACAGGGACCTACGAGCAGTACTTC
CASSKAGTGTYEQYF
>TRBD2|TRBV28|TRBJ2-5|NA
TGTGCCAGCAGCCCCGGGACTAGCGGGGCGACTCTCCAAGAGACCCAGTACTTC
CASSPGTSGATLQETQYF
>TRBD1|TRBV7-9|TRBJ2-3|few
TGTGCCAGCAGCTTATTGACAGGGATAGCAGATACGCAGTATTTT
CASSLLTGIADTQYF
>TRBD2|TRBV10-3|TRBJ2-7|NA
TGTGCCACCGCCGTGAGCGGGAGTGAATACGAGCAGTACTTC
CATAVSGSEYEQYF
>NA|TRBV19|TRBJ2-7|NA
TGTGCCAGTGGCCCTGGGACATACTCCTACGAGCAGTACTTC
CASGPGTYSYEQYF
>NA|TRBV4-3|TRBJ2-2|NA
TGCGCCAGCAGCCCGAATGGACTGACCTTGAACACCGGGGAGCTGTTTTTT
CASSPNGLTLNTGELFF
>NA|TRBV7-7|TRBJ1-1|NA
TGTGCTAGCAGCTTAAGGATCCGGGGAAGGACTGAAGCTTTCTTT
CASSLRIRGRTEAFF
>NA|TRBV27|TRBJ2-7|NA
TGTGCCAGCAGTTTGCAGTATTCCTACGAGCAGTACTTC
CASSLQYSYEQYF
>NA|TRBV5-3|TRBJ1-5|NA
TGTGCCAGAAGCTTGGACGGGAATCAGCCCCAGCATTTT
CARSLDGNQPQHF
>NA|TRBV7-9|TRBJ1-1|NA
TGTGCCAGCAGCTTCGACAGGACCCTGAACACTGAAGCTTTCTTT
CASSFDRTLNTEAFF
>NA|TRBV29-1|TRBJ2-7|NA
TGCAGCGTTTCGGGACAAGCCTACGAGCAGTACTTC
CSVSGQAYEQYF
>NA|TRBV30|TRBJ2-5|NA
TGTGCCTGGGGCTCGGGGAGGGAGACCCAGTACTTC
CAWGSGRETQYF
>TRBD1|TRBV28|TRBJ1-5|NA
TGTGCCAGCAGCTCCCCAGGGACAGGCAATCAGCCCCAGCATTTT
CASSSPGTGNQPQHF
>NA|TRBV30|TRBJ1-2|few
TGTGCCTGGAGTGTCCAGGGAGGCTACACCTTC
CAWSVQGGYTF
>NA|TRBV5-4|TRBJ2-5|few
TGTGCCAGCAGTTTCGGAGAGACCCAGTACTTC
CASSFGETQYF
>TRBD2|TRBV6-2/TRBV6-3|TRBJ2-7|NA
TGTGCCAGCAGTTTTGGCGGGAGTTACGAGCAGTACTTC
CASSFGGSYEQYF
>TRBD1|TRBV5-4|TRBJ2-2|NA
TGTGCCAGCAGCCGGGAAACAGGGGGCGCAACCGGGGAGCTGTTTTTT
CASSRETGGATGELFF